A single sample is the source of the 32 T cell receptor beta chains below, sequenced in a study of blood T cell repertoires in COVID-19. Generated by immunoSEQ multiplex PCR, the TCRdb table keeps only in-frame clones and is missing some. The sample lists fewer than 55,000 clones; roughly four fifths were seen once. The material sequenced was peripheral blood. These TCRs come from a woman older than 75 with COVID-19, enrolled during active disease.

The J gene is TRBJ2-3, the V gene TRBV27, with D unclear. The germline V and J ends were trimmed by 5 bases and 3 bases, with 3 bases remaining between them. CDR3 length: 11 amino acids. Per the germline V gene, CDR1 is MNHEY and CDR2 is SMNVEV (reference sequence). This chain's CDR3 is CASSTTDTQYF. Written as DNA, the CDR3 is TGTGCCAGCAGTACAACAGATACGCAGTATTTT.

The J gene is TRBJ1-3, the V gene TRBV6-6; D is uncertain. V lost 4 bases and J lost 0, with 4 bases in between. This CDR3 has 13 amino acids. CDR1 and CDR2 from the germline V gene are MNHNY and SVGAGI (reference sequence). CDR3: CASSSHSGNTIYF. The CDR3 DNA sequence: TGTGCCAGCAGTTCCCACTCTGGAAACACCATATATTTT.

The chain carries TRBV11-2 and TRBJ1-4; D not certain. Trimming took 5 bases from V and 0 from J, leaving 13 bases between them. CDR3 length equals 16 residues. The germline CDR1 and CDR2 sequences are SGHAT and FQNNGV. The CDR3 sequence is CASSRTSTATNEKLFF. The CDR3 DNA reads TGTGCCAGCAGCAGAACGAGCACCGCAACTAATGAAAAACTGTTTTTT.

With regard to this clone: At one boundary the junction diverges from the germline segment, which might be a read error. The chain is built from TRBV7-7 and TRBJ2-5; a weak D match, TRBD2 (5 bases). Germline V gene sequence: CDR1 SSHAT, CDR2 FNYEAQ (reference sequence). The CDR3 is 16 amino acids. CDR3 coding DNA: TGTGCTAGCAGCCCGGACTGGAAAAGGGTTCGGGAGACCCAGTACTTC. It codes for CASSPDWKRVRETQYF.

The chain uses TRBV27 and TRBJ2-3; D remains unclear. V lost 4 bases, J lost 2 bases, and 4 bases lay in between. Per the germline V gene, CDR1 is MNHEY and CDR2 is SMNVEV (reference sequence). The CDR3 is made up of 12 amino acids. CDR3 residues: CASSSYTDTQYF. The CDR3, as DNA: TGTGCCAGCAGTTCCTACACAGATACGCAGTATTTT.

This chain uses TRBV7-9 with TRBJ1-5, with 12 bases lining up with TRBD1. Germline V gene sequence: CDR1 SEHNR, CDR2 FQNEAQ (reference sequence). V trimming: 1 base; J trimming: 5 bases; junction bases outside the gene matches: 0. The CDR3 sequence is 15 residues long. In DNA form, the CDR3 reads TGTGCCAGCAGCTTAGGGGACAGGGGGCATCAGCCCCAGCATTTT. As protein: CASSLGDRGHQPQHF.

This clone was recorded a few times. The V and J genes are TRBV7-2 and TRBJ1-4; possibly TRBD1 for D (5 bases). V shed 5 bases and J shed 0 bases, with 10 bases lying between them. Germline loops: CDR1 SGHTA, CDR2 FQGNSA. This CDR3 contains 15 residues. CDR3 sequence: CASSLQTATNEKLFF. DNA of the CDR3: TGTGCCAGCAGCCTCCAGACAGCAACTAATGAAAAACTGTTTTTT.

The CDR3 bases are TGTGCCAGCAGCTTCCTTACCGGGACTAGCAGGAATGAGCAGTTCTTC. This codes for CASSFLTGTSRNEQFF. The V and J genes are TRBV7-2 and TRBJ2-1, with 9 positions matching TRBD2. The CDR3 consists of 16 residues. Germline V gene data show CDR1 as SGHTA and CDR2 as FQGNSA. V was pared by 3 bases and J by 7 bases, with 10 bases of the junction left unmatched.

The rearrangement joins TRBV6-5 to TRBJ2-7; 10 positions agree with TRBD1. Germline lookup yields CDR1 MNHEY and CDR2 SVGAGI. J gave up 0 bases and V 8 bases, and 7 bases lay outside the gene matches. The CDR3 totals 15 residues. The CDR3 bases are TGTGCCAGCGAAAAGGGGACAGGGGCCTCCTACGAGCAGTACTTC. Protein sequence: CASEKGTGASYEQYF.

The chain couples TRBV4-2 to TRBJ2-1, with 10 nucleotides matching TRBD2. Germline V lookup: CDR1 LGHNA, CDR2 YNFKEQ. The CDR3 sequence is 17 residues long. V lost 5 bases and J lost 0; bases outside the gene matches: 7. In DNA, the CDR3 is TGTGCCAGCAGCGGCCGGACTAGCGGAAGCTCCTACAATGAGCAGTTCTTC. The encoded protein is CASSGRTSGSSYNEQFF.

The chain has TRBV7-3 and TRBJ2-2, with unresolved D. Germline CDR1 SGHTA, CDR2 FQGTGA. The V gene lost 5 bases and the J gene lost 5 bases, with 12 bases spanning the gap. This CDR3 is 14 amino acids long. This chain's CDR3 is CASSLSHGTGELFF. The CDR3, as DNA: TGTGCCAGCAGCCTTTCCCACGGTACCGGGGAGCTGTTTTTT.

V is TRBV9 and J is TRBJ2-1, with 7 nucleotides matching TRBD1. J was trimmed by 1 base and V by 4 bases; bases with no gene match: 5. The CDR3 length is 15 residues. Looked up from germline, CDR1 is SGDLS and CDR2 is YYNGEE. The CDR3 DNA sequence: TGTGCCAGCAGCACCCGGGACAGATCCTACAATGAGCAGTTCTTC. Translation: CASSTRDRSYNEQFF.

The chain links TRBV29-1 to TRBJ2-1; D is ambiguous. Per the germline V gene, CDR1 is SQVTM and CDR2 is ANQGSEA. This CDR3 spans 15 amino acids. The V gene lost 1 base and the J gene lost 9 bases, with 19 bases spanning the gap. The CDR3 loop reads CSVEAPFGSTGEQFF. CDR3 DNA: TGCAGCGTTGAAGCCCCGTTCGGATCTACGGGTGAGCAGTTCTTC.

The genes are TRBV18 and TRBJ1-3, with D uncertain. The CDR3 contains 16 residues. Per the germline V gene, CDR1 is KGHSH and CDR2 is LQKENI. V lost 0 bases, J lost 3 bases, and 12 bases lay in between. CDR3 coding DNA: TGTGCCAGCTCACCACCAATTGCGGGGAGTGGAAACACCATATATTTT. This sequence encodes CASSPPIAGSGNTIYF. Together with reference TRBV18 and TRBJ1-3, the CDR3 gives the full variable domain: NAGVMQNPRHLVRRRGQEARLRCSPMKGHSHVYWYRQLPEEGLKFMVYLQKENIIDESGMPKERFSAEFPKEGPSILRIQQVVRGDSAAYFCASSPPIAGSGNTIYFGEGSWLTVV.

The chain is built from TRBV6-6 and TRBJ1-6, with D tentatively TRBD1 (6 bases). The CDR3 contains 13 residues. Germline lookup yields CDR1 MNHNY and CDR2 SVGAGI (reference sequence). Between the trimmed V and J ends, which lost 8 bases and 5 bases, there was a span of 10 bases. The chain's CDR3 is CASGQPNNSPLHF. The CDR3 nucleotides read TGTGCCAGCGGACAGCCCAATAATTCACCCCTCCACTTT.

V gene TRBV18 combines with J gene TRBJ1-5; D is perhaps TRBD1 (5 bases). This CDR3 is 15 amino acids long. Trimming removed 3 bases from V and 6 bases from J, with 15 bases in between. The V gene's germline CDR1 is KGHSH and CDR2 LQKENI. CDR3 residues: CASSPPGQGSQPQHF. The DNA of the CDR3 is TGTGCCAGCTCACCCCCCGGGCAGGGAAGTCAGCCCCAGCATTTT. Full variable domain (outside the CDR3, taken from reference TRBV18 and TRBJ1-5): NAGVMQNPRHLVRRRGQEARLRCSPMKGHSHVYWYRQLPEEGLKFMVYLQKENIIDESGMPKERFSAEFPKEGPSILRIQQVVRGDSAAYFCASSPPGQGSQPQHFGDGTRLSIL.

V usage is TRBV19 and J usage is TRBJ2-1, with 15 bases matching TRBD2. From germline, CDR1 is LNHDA and CDR2 SQIVND (reference sequence). The CDR3 totals 19 residues. With 5 bases clipped from V and 0 bases from J, the junction kept 8 bases outside the gene matches. The CDR3 nucleotides are TGTGCCAGTAGTCGGGGGGGACTAGCGGGAGGTTCCTCCTACAATGAGCAGTTCTTC. Residues: CASSRGGLAGGSSYNEQFF.

The CDR3, as DNA: TGCGCCAGCAGCTTCCGGACAGGGGGAGACAATGAGCAGTTCTTC. Its translation is CASSFRTGGDNEQFF. This chain uses TRBV5-1 with TRBJ2-1, with 10 bases matching TRBD1. The CDR3 length is 15 residues. The V gene's germline CDR1 is SGHRS and CDR2 YFSETQ. The V and J ends lost 2 bases and 5 bases, in that order; junction bases with no gene match: 4.

This clone was counted only a few times. The V gene is TRBV3-1 (or the pseudogene TRBV3-2), the J gene TRBJ2-3; a possible D gene is TRBD2 (5 bases). V lost 5 bases and J 4 bases, leaving 13 bases between the germline ends. Germline CDR1 LGHDT, CDR2 YNNKEL (reference sequence). This CDR3 has 14 amino acids. CDR3 DNA: TGTGCCAGCAGCACGGTCGTCGGGGCAGATACGCAGTATTTT. Translating it yields CASSTVVGADTQYF.

The chain is built from TRBV25-1 and TRBJ2-3; D ambiguous. Germline V gene sequence: CDR1 MGHDK, CDR2 SYGVNS. The CDR3 length is 13 residues. Deletions cut 3 bases from V and 5 bases from J, with 9 bases between. CDR3 coding DNA: TGTGCCAGCAGTGACTCCCTAGGAGATACGCAGTATTTT. Translated: CASSDSLGDTQYF.

CDR3 bases: TGTGCCAGCAGCCCCTGGAGTGGCGCAGATACGCAGTATTTT. This gives the protein CASSPWSGADTQYF. J is TRBJ2-3 and V is TRBV7-9; D is unresolved. Trimming left V 5 bases short and J 4 bases short, with 13 bases between. Germline V lookup: CDR1 SEHNR, CDR2 FQNEAQ (reference sequence). The CDR3 contains 14 residues.

This clone was recorded once. The rearrangement joins TRBV11-2 to TRBJ2-1, with TRBD2 identical over 9 bases. After removal of 4 bases from V and 10 bases from J, the junction contained 5 bases not matched to a gene. The CDR3 has 13 residues. In germline, CDR1 is SGHAT, CDR2 FQNNGV. CDR3 amino acids: CASSYRSGGEQFF. The DNA of the CDR3 is TGTGCCAGCAGCTACCGTAGCGGGGGAGAGCAGTTCTTC.

The chain uses TRBV30 and TRBJ2-4; D perhaps matches TRBD2 (6 bases). With 2 bases removed from V and 6 bases from J, the gap between germline ends came to 11 bases. The CDR3 totals 13 residues. CDR1 and CDR2 (germline): GTSNPN, SVGIG (reference sequence). DNA for the CDR3: TGTGCCTGGAGTCTCTTGGGGGGAAACATTCAGTACTTC. Translation: CAWSLLGGNIQYF.

The chain combines TRBV6-5 with TRBJ2-1; D perhaps matches TRBD2 (6 bases). Germline V gene lookup returns CDR1 MNHEY and CDR2 SVGAGI. The CDR3 spans 14 residues. With 10 bases removed from V and 4 bases from J, the gap between germline ends came to 17 bases. CDR3 bases: TGTGCCACCCTGAGGCTAGCGAGTTACAATGAGCAGTTCTTC. Translation gives CATLRLASYNEQFF.

V gene TRBV19 combines with J gene TRBJ2-3; D is perhaps TRBD2 (6 bases). Germline V gives CDR1 LNHDA, CDR2 SQIVND (reference sequence). V gave up 0 bases and J gave up 2 bases, with 12 bases separating them. This CDR3 spans 16 amino acids. The CDR3 region has the DNA TGTGCCAGTAGTATAGACCGGGACTTCGTCACAGATACGCAGTATTTT. This translates into CASSIDRDFVTDTQYF. Together with reference TRBV19 and TRBJ2-3, the CDR3 gives the full variable domain: DGGITQSPKYLFRKEGQNVTLSCEQNLNHDAMYWYRQDPGQGLRLIYYSQIVNDFQKGDIAEGYSVSREKKESFPLTVTSAQKNPTAFYLCASSIDRDFVTDTQYFGPGTRLTVL.

This CDR3 is CATTTGYYGYTF. CDR3 bases: TGTGCCACCACGACAGGATACTATGGCTACACCTTC. V is TRBV2 and J is TRBJ1-2; D might be TRBD1 (6 bases). Germline CDR1 and CDR2: SNHLY and FYNNEI. The CDR3 contains 12 residues. The ends were cut back, 10 bases at V and 3 bases at J, with 12 bases in the middle.

The V call is TRBV7-9, the J call TRBJ1-4; tentative D call: TRBD1 (5 bases). Germline CDR1 and CDR2: SEHNR and FQNEAQ (reference sequence). The CDR3 extends over 14 amino acids. V lost 5 bases and J lost 2, with 9 bases in between. The CDR3 bases are TGTGCCAGCAGCACAGGTTTGACTAATGAAAAACTGTTTTTT. Amino acids: CASSTGLTNEKLFF.

This chain uses TRBV12-3 or TRBV12-4 with TRBJ2-1, with 11 bases that match TRBD1. V trimming: 5 bases; J trimming: 9 bases; junction bases outside the gene matches: 0. The CDR3 totals 12 residues. CDR3 in amino acids: CASSGQGAEQFF. The CDR3 nucleotides are TGTGCCAGCAGTGGACAGGGGGCTGAGCAGTTCTTC.

This rearrangement joins TRBV11-2 to TRBJ2-7, with 8 nucleotides matching TRBD2. J gave up 1 base and V 1 base, and 15 bases lay outside the gene matches. The CDR3 runs to 19 residues. Looked up from germline, CDR1 is SGHAT and CDR2 is FQNNGV. For the CDR3, the DNA is TGTGCCAGCAGCTTAGGATGGGGTTTCGAGCGGGAGATTTCCTACGAGCAGTACTTC. Translated, it gives CASSLGWGFEREISYEQYF.

This clone was seen only a few times. The V gene is TRBV30, the J gene TRBJ1-1, with TRBD1 matching 10 bases. Germline V gives CDR1 GTSNPN, CDR2 SVGIG (reference sequence). V shed 3 bases and J 5 bases; nucleotides not matched to a gene: 6. The CDR3 extends over 14 amino acids. The CDR3 reads CAWRPPDRGTEAFF. For the CDR3, the DNA is TGTGCCTGGAGGCCCCCGGACAGGGGGACTGAAGCTTTCTTT. Drawing the rest from reference TRBV30 and TRBJ1-1, the complete variable domain is SQTIHQWPATLVQPVGSPLSLECTVEGTSNPNLYWYRQAAGRGLQLLFYSVGIGQISSEVPQNLSASRPQDRQFILSSKKLLLSDSGFYLCAWRPPDRGTEAFFGQGTRLTVV.

CDR3 DNA sequence: TGCGCCAGCACCCCTTTTGCGGGAGGGCCCAATGAGCAGTTCTTC. Translated: CASTPFAGGPNEQFF. The chain is built from TRBV5-1 and TRBJ2-1, with TRBD2 matching over 9 bases. Germline trimming cut 6 bases from V and 6 bases from J; bases unmatched to any gene: 10. The CDR3 covers 15 residues. Per the germline V gene, CDR1 is SGHRS and CDR2 is YFSETQ.

The chain uses TRBV7-3 and TRBJ2-1; TRBD2 matches at 11 bases. CDR3 size: 18 residues. Germline V gene sequence: CDR1 SGHTA, CDR2 FQGTGA. Germline trimming cut 0 bases from V and 1 base from J; bases unmatched to any gene: 5. CDR3 region: CASSLTYTSGGSYNEQFF. Written as DNA, the CDR3 is TGTGCCAGCAGCTTAACGTACACTAGCGGGGGTTCCTACAATGAGCAGTTCTTC. Complete variable domain (other parts from reference TRBV7-3 and TRBJ2-1): GAGVSQTPSNKVTEKGKYVELRCDPISGHTALYWYRQSLGQGPEFLIYFQGTGAADDSGLPNDRFFAVRPEGSVSTLKIQRTERGDSAVYLCASSLTYTSGGSYNEQFFGPGTRLTVL.